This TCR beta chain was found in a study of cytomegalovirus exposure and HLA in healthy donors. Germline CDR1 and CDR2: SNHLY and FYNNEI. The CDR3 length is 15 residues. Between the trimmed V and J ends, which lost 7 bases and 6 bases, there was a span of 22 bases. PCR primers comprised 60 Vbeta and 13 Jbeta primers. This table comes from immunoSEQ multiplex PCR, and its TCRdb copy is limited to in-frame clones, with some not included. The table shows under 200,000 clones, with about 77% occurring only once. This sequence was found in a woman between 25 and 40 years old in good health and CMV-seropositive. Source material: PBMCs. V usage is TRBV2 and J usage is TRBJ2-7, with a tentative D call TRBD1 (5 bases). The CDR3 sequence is CASTHPRQGYTEQYF. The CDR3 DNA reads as TGTGCCAGCACCCACCCCCGCCAGGGATATACCGAGCAGTACTTC.